The rows below give T cell receptor beta chains drawn from one sample of a study of T cell responses to AZD1222 COVID-19 vaccine. Sequencing used immunoSEQ multiplex PCR; TCRdb keeps in-frame clones, though not all of them. The sample yields fewer than 90,000 clones, about 88% seen once. The sample consisted of peripheral blood, taken on day 0 of AZD1222 vaccination. The receptors were sampled from an adult in good health. Each CDR3 is given with its conserved first and last residue. Each record gives: D gene, V gene, clone size, J gene, CDR3 length, CDR3 DNA, CDR3 protein. D genes are given only for firm matches. The size field is filled for only some rows; it gives once, few, many or a size class.

.	TRBV27	.	TRBJ2-1	13	TGTGCCAGCACGGCCGGCGACTACAATGAGCAGTTCTTC	CASTAGDYNEQFF
.	TRBV6-2/TRBV6-3	.	TRBJ1-4	17	TGTGCCAGCAGTCAAACGACAGACCATGCAACTAATGAAAAACTGTTTTTT	CASSQTTDHATNEKLFF
.	TRBV30	.	TRBJ1-1	15	TGTGCCTGGAGTGGACCCTCCCAGGGAAACACTGAAGCTTTCTTT	CAWSGPSQGNTEAFF
.	TRBV28	.	TRBJ2-1	12	TGTGCCAGCAGCGCTGGACCCAATGAGCAGTTCTTC	CASSAGPNEQFF
TRBD1	TRBV30	.	TRBJ2-2	13	TGTGCCTGGAGGGGACAGGGGTTCGGGGAGCTGTTTTTT	CAWRGQGFGELFF
.	TRBV5-6	.	TRBJ2-1	16	TGTGCCAGCAGCGAGAGGGACGGATACTCCTACAATGAGCAGTTCTTC	CASSERDGYSYNEQFF
.	TRBV6-1	once	TRBJ2-7	14	TGTGCCAGCAGTGAAGCGACAGGTACCTACGAGCAGTACTTC	CASSEATGTYEQYF
.	TRBV2	once	TRBJ1-5	15	TGTGCCAGCAGTGATATGTTTTATAGCAATCAGCCCCAGCATTTT	CASSDMFYSNQPQHF
TRBD1	TRBV5-6	.	TRBJ1-2	14	TGTGCCAGCAGCACCACAGGGGGATCATATGGCTACACCTTC	CASSTTGGSYGYTF
.	TRBV28	.	TRBJ1-5	14	TGTGCCAGCAGTTCCCCGGCAGTTCGTCAGCCCCAGCATTTT	CASSSPAVRQPQHF
TRBD2	TRBV5-1	.	TRBJ2-1	14	TGCGCCAGCAGCTTGGCACTAGCGGGCAATGAGCAGTTCTTC	CASSLALAGNEQFF
.	TRBV5-1	.	TRBJ1-1	14	TGCGCCAGCAGCTACCGCAGGGTAAACACTGAAGCTTTCTTT	CASSYRRVNTEAFF
TRBD1	TRBV6-5	.	TRBJ1-2	13	TGTGCCAGCAGACTGGGACAGGGGGGAGGCTACACCTTC	CASRLGQGGGYTF
.	TRBV7-9	.	TRBJ1-1	16	TGTGCCAGCAGCTTAGGTGTACTAATGGGTAACACTGAAGCTTTCTTT	CASSLGVLMGNTEAFF
TRBD2	TRBV7-2	.	TRBJ2-3	17	TGTGCCAGCACTCAGCGCCGAGCGGGGGGGCCAGTGGATACGCAGTATTTT	CASTQRRAGGPVDTQYF
TRBD1	TRBV5-4	.	TRBJ1-6	15	TGTGCCAGCAGCTTACCGGGACAGGTTATATCACCCCTCCACTTT	CASSLPGQVISPLHF
TRBD1	TRBV27	.	TRBJ1-1	13	TGTGCCAGCAGTTTATCGAACAGGGGAAATGCTTTCTTT	CASSLSNRGNAFF
TRBD2	TRBV5-1	.	TRBJ2-1	18	TGCGCCAGCAGCTTGAACCTAGCGGGAGGGAGCTCCTACAATGAGCAGTTCTTC	CASSLNLAGGSSYNEQFF
.	TRBV6-5	.	TRBJ2-2	14	TGTGCCAGCAGTCGGCTCGCGAACACCGGGGAGCTGTTTTTT	CASSRLANTGELFF
.	TRBV9	.	TRBJ1-2	18	TGTGCCAGCAGCCCCCCCGTTGCGGGGCACCCCCCTAACTATGGCTACACCTTC	CASSPPVAGHPPNYGYTF
TRBD1	TRBV27	.	TRBJ1-6	14	TGTGCCAGCAGAAAGACAGGGGATAATTCACCCCTCCACTTT	CASRKTGDNSPLHF
.	TRBV4-1	.	TRBJ1-2	12	TGCGCCAGCAGCCAAGATAGGGCAGACTACACCTTC	CASSQDRADYTF
TRBD2	TRBV18	.	TRBJ2-1	16	TGTGCCAGCTCGCCGATGACTAGCGCACGGTCCGGGGAGCAGTTCTTC	CASSPMTSARSGEQFF
TRBD2	TRBV7-3	.	TRBJ2-7	14	TGTGCCAGCAGCCCTCAAAGCGGGAGTTACGAGCAGTACTTC	CASSPQSGSYEQYF
.	TRBV6-4	.	TRBJ2-3	15	TGTGCCAGCAGCCTGGGGAGTAGCACTACAGATACGCAGTATTTT	CASSLGSSTTDTQYF
.	TRBV5-1	.	TRBJ2-2	14	TGCGCCAGCAGCTTGGGTGTCTCCACCGGGGAGCTGTTTTTT	CASSLGVSTGELFF
TRBD2	TRBV7-9	.	TRBJ2-3	14	TGTGCCAGCAGCCGAAGCGGGAACACAGATACGCAGTATTTT	CASSRSGNTDTQYF
TRBD2	TRBV6-6	.	TRBJ2-1	15	TGTGCCAGCAGCCGTGTGGGCGGGAGTAGGAATGAGCAGTTCTTC	CASSRVGGSRNEQFF
.	TRBV4-1	.	TRBJ1-5	17	TGCGCCAGCAGCCATAACCGCCTGAGGGGTCGGGGTCAGCCCCAGCATTTT	CASSHNRLRGRGQPQHF
.	TRBV7-9	few	TRBJ1-1	14	TGTGCCAGCATACTAGCGATGGTGAACACTGAAGCTTTCTTT	CASILAMVNTEAFF
TRBD1	TRBV29-1	.	TRBJ1-2	14	TGCAGCGCAACCGGGACAGCCGTGGGTAGTGGCTACACCTTC	CSATGTAVGSGYTF
.	TRBV10-2	.	TRBJ2-1	17	TGCGCCAGCCGGGGGCTAGCGGAAGGACCCTCCTACAATGAGCAGTTCTTC	CASRGLAEGPSYNEQFF
.	TRBV11-3	.	TRBJ2-1	14	TGTGCCAGCAGCCCGGGACCGTTATACAATGAGCAGTTCTTC	CASSPGPLYNEQFF
TRBD1	TRBV29-1	.	TRBJ1-2	15	TGCAGCGTTGCCGGACAGGGGGCGGGTAACTATGGCTACACCTTC	CSVAGQGAGNYGYTF
.	TRBV7-6	.	TRBJ2-1	15	TGTGCCAGCAGCTTAGGGGCAGGGATACTTAATGAGCAGTTCTTC	CASSLGAGILNEQFF
.	TRBV7-8	.	TRBJ2-4	19	TGTGCCAGCAGCTTATTCGGCCAGGGAGAGCGCCGGGCCAAAAACATTCAGTACTTC	CASSLFGQGERRAKNIQYF
TRBD1	TRBV6-1	.	TRBJ1-1	16	TGTGCCAGCAGTGAAGCCGGGACAGCTCTTAACATGCGGGCTTTCTTT	CASSEAGTALNMRAFF
.	TRBV9	.	TRBJ2-3	15	TGTGCCAGCAGCGTAGGGCTAGTCAGATCAGATACGCAGTATTTT	CASSVGLVRSDTQYF
TRBD1	TRBV6-5	.	TRBJ1-3	15	TGTGCCAGCAGGCAGGGGGCGAGCTCTGGAAACACCATATATTTT	CASRQGASSGNTIYF
.	TRBV28	.	TRBJ1-4	13	TGTGCCCTCGGTAGCCAAAGAGGTGAAAAACTGTTTTTT	CALGSQRGEKLFF
.	TRBV11-2	.	TRBJ1-5	14	TGTGCCAGCAGCTTGACAGCCGACAATCAGCCCCAGCATTTT	CASSLTADNQPQHF
.	TRBV18	.	TRBJ2-5	16	TGTGCCAGCTCACCACTAGGATCCAGGGCGGGGGAGACCCAGTACTTC	CASSPLGSRAGETQYF